This T cell receptor beta chain was retrieved from a study of identical twins. Findings of the study overall: Twin-shared out-of-frame alpha sequences showed excess low generation probability. Models predicted too little out-of-frame TCR alpha sharing in monozygotic twins. Its conclusions, products of cross-sectional statistical analysis, did not come from following the same donors.

The CDR3 has 15 residues. Germline CDR1 and CDR2: MNHNY and SVGAGI (reference sequence). V gave up 6 bases and J gave up 3 bases; unmatched junction bases: 4. TCRdb processed the 5' RACE reads anew with MiXCR; each CDR3 protein has one entry. The sample has a few hundred thousand distinct CDR3 sequences; roughly 9% are singletons. This clonotype was picked up many times. Its antigen remains unknown. This receptor was taken from a woman in her forties or fifties in good health. Sequenced material: naive T cells sorted from blood. The chain couples TRBV6-6 to TRBJ2-2; 10 nucleotides agree with TRBD1. The CDR3 spells CASSMTGGDTGELFF. The CDR3 bases are TGTGCCAGCAGCATGACAGGGGGCGACACCGGGGAGCTGTTTTTT.